Listed below are T cell receptor beta chains from one sample, sequenced in a study of blood T cell repertoires in COVID-19. Assay: immunoSEQ multiplex PCR; the TCRdb copy retains only in-frame clones and omits some. The table shows 50,000 or so clones, with 83% occurring only once. Specimen: peripheral blood. These receptors all come from a man aged 35 to 55 with acute or convalescent COVID-19. CDR3s include the opening cysteine and the closing phenylalanine or tryptophan. D genes are given only for firm matches. Rows may omit the clone size; those that give it use once, few, many or a size class.

v_call	d_call	clone_size	j_call	cdr3_aa	cdr3_nt
TRBV25-1	.	many	TRBJ2-6	CASSGPGTGANVLTF	TGTGCCAGCAGTGGTCCAGGGACTGGGGCCAACGTCCTGACTTTC
TRBV24-1	.	.	TRBJ2-3	CATSDLRDTQYF	TGTGCCACCAGTGACCTCAGGGATACGCAGTATTTT
TRBV28	TRBD2	.	TRBJ2-7	CASTTGGAYEQYF	TGTGCCAGCACCACGGGGGGAGCCTACGAGCAGTACTTC
TRBV7-9	.	.	TRBJ1-4	CASDKEKLFF	TGTGCCAGCGACAAGGAAAAACTGTTTTTT
TRBV2	.	.	TRBJ1-1	CASSVSGANTEAFF	TGTGCCAGCAGTGTTTCTGGGGCGAACACTGAAGCTTTCTTT
TRBV25-1	TRBD2	.	TRBJ2-7	CASSEEAGGAYEQYF	TGTGCCAGCAGTGAAGAAGCGGGAGGCGCATACGAGCAGTACTTC
TRBV6-5	.	many	TRBJ2-2	CASSPGGVSTGELFF	TGTGCCAGCAGTCCAGGCGGGGTCTCCACCGGGGAGCTGTTTTTT
TRBV7-2	TRBD2	.	TRBJ2-2	CASSFTSGGRTGELFF	TGTGCCAGCAGCTTTACTAGCGGGGGGCGCACCGGGGAGCTGTTTTTT
TRBV14	.	.	TRBJ2-7	CASSQDAVRGGEQYF	TGTGCCAGCAGCCAAGATGCTGTTCGGGGTGGCGAGCAGTACTTC
TRBV19	TRBD2	.	TRBJ2-3	CASSIALAGGRDTQYF	TGTGCCAGTAGTATAGCACTAGCGGGGGGGCGAGATACGCAGTATTTT
TRBV19	.	.	TRBJ2-2	CASSIVTLGGGELFF	TGTGCCAGTAGTATAGTTACCCTAGGAGGCGGGGAGCTGTTTTTT
TRBV7-9	.	.	TRBJ1-3	CASSPGQYRNTIYF	TGTGCCAGCAGTCCAGGACAGTACAGAAACACCATATATTTT
TRBV2	.	.	TRBJ1-2	CASRAAGQSGYTF	TGTGCCAGCAGAGCCGCGGGCCAGAGTGGCTACACCTTC
TRBV19	TRBD1	.	TRBJ2-2	CASRGQGRTGELFF	TGTGCCAGTAGAGGACAGGGACGCACCGGGGAGCTGTTTTTT
TRBV29-1	TRBD1	.	TRBJ1-4	CSVEEKGTGVEKLFF	TGCAGCGTTGAAGAGAAGGGGACAGGGGTTGAAAAACTGTTTTTT
TRBV30	.	few	TRBJ1-1	CAWTQYMNTEAFF	TGTGCCTGGACGCAGTACATGAACACTGAAGCTTTCTTT
TRBV4-2	TRBD2	.	TRBJ2-3	CASSHLAGGPTDTQYF	TGTGCCAGCAGCCACTTAGCGGGGGGGCCGACAGATACGCAGTATTTT
TRBV19	TRBD2	.	TRBJ2-1	CASRGKTSGSSHEQFF	TGTGCCAGTAGGGGGAAGACTAGCGGGAGTAGCCATGAGCAGTTCTTC
TRBV19	TRBD1	.	TRBJ2-7	CASSTQGALYEQYF	TGTGCCAGTAGTACCCAGGGGGCGCTCTACGAGCAGTACTTC
TRBV13	TRBD1	.	TRBJ2-5	CASSSRQGETQYF	TGTGCCAGCAGCTCTCGACAGGGGGAGACCCAGTACTTC
TRBV24-1	TRBD2	.	TRBJ2-1	CATSDSGTSGYNEQFF	TGTGCCACCAGTGATTCCGGGACTAGCGGTTACAATGAGCAGTTCTTC
TRBV9	TRBD1	.	TRBJ1-6	CASSTRQGYNSPLHF	TGTGCCAGCAGCACCCGACAGGGGTATAATTCACCCCTCCACTTT
TRBV7-8	TRBD2	.	TRBJ2-5	CASSLQTGGRGETQYF	TGTGCCAGCAGCTTACAAACCGGCGGGAGAGGAGAGACCCAGTACTTC
TRBV5-4	.	once	TRBJ2-2	CASSSRTTLNTGELFF	TGTGCCAGCAGCTCCCGGACTACCCTAAACACCGGGGAGCTGTTTTTT
TRBV19	.	.	TRBJ1-2	CASSKEDLRSGYTF	TGTGCCAGTAGTAAGGAGGATCTTCGTTCGGGCTACACCTTC
TRBV11-2	TRBD1	.	TRBJ2-1	CASSPPGTGSYNEQFF	TGTGCCAGCAGCCCGCCCGGGACAGGGTCTTACAATGAGCAGTTCTTC
TRBV24-1	TRBD1	.	TRBJ2-1	CATSDRTGGLYEQFF	TGTGCCACCAGTGATAGGACAGGGGGCCTCTATGAGCAGTTCTTC